One TCR beta chain is described in this entry. Antigen unknown. The source of the sample is a study of identical twins. Trimming removed 4 bases from V and 4 bases from J; junction bases left unmatched: 8. CDR3 length equals 16 residues. Germline V lookup: CDR1 DFQATT, CDR2 SNEGSKA (reference sequence). Study-level findings and limits: It was possible that invariant MAIT and iNKT cells partly confounded the zero-insertion analyses. Out-of-frame beta sequences exhibited a weaker degree of excess twin sharing.

Template switching introduced a universal primer site, and the cDNA bore unique molecular identifiers. TCRdb analysed the 5' RACE reads with MiXCR anew, one entry per CDR3 protein. The table shows 690,000 or so distinct CDR3 sequences, with 6.1% occurring only once. There were only healthy Caucasians among the donors. This receptor was obtained from a man aged 18 to 29 in good health. The rearrangement uses TRBV20-1 and TRBJ2-2, with 11 bases fitting TRBD2. Specimen: naive T cells sorted from blood. The CDR3 here is CSATTSGSGGTGELFF. Here the CDR3 DNA reads TGCAGTGCTACTACTAGCGGGAGTGGGGGCACCGGGGAGCTGTTTTTT.